A single sample gave rise to the 18 T cell receptor beta chains below, sequenced in a study of CD8+CD57+ T cells in acquired aplastic anemia. Genomic DNA constituted the template upon which TCR beta VDJ and CDR3 profiling was performed. A single record per CDR3 protein comes from TCRdb applying MiXCR to the reads. Of 450,000 to 600,000 distinct CDR3 sequences listed, over 25% are singletons. Patients who underwent sequencing had shown CD8+CD57+ cell expansion by flow cytometry. Source material: sorted CD4+, CD8+, or CD8+CD57+ T cells (not recorded which) from PBMCs. These receptor sequences come from a human donor with aplastic anemia.

Only a few counts were recorded for this clonotype. The CDR3 DNA sequence: TGTGCCAGCGGGCCGGACAGGGAGGATCAGCCCCAGCATTTT. The encoded protein is CASGPDREDQPQHF. V and J are TRBV2 and TRBJ1-5, with TRBD1 matching 8 bases. Per the germline V gene, CDR1 is SNHLY and CDR2 is FYNNEI. This CDR3 spans 14 amino acids. V trimming: 8 bases; J trimming: 5 bases; junction bases outside the gene matches: 8.

This clonotype showed up many times. The chain links TRBV19 to TRBJ1-2; tentatively, D is TRBD1 (5 bases). The V and J ends lost 10 bases and 2 bases respectively, with 17 bases between them. CDR1 is LNHDA and CDR2 is SQIVND in the germline V gene (reference sequence). The CDR3 sequence is 14 residues long. CDR3 region: CATNAGGGNYGYTF. The CDR3 DNA follows: TGTGCCACGAACGCGGGGGGAGGAAACTATGGCTACACCTTC.

This clonotype was recorded only once. The chain recombines TRBV7-2 with TRBJ1-2; 9 positions agree with TRBD1. This CDR3 region has 14 residues. J was trimmed by 4 bases and V by 6 bases; bases with no gene match: 6. Germline-derived CDR1 and CDR2 are SGHTA and FQGNSA. As DNA, the CDR3 is TGTGCCAGCAGTACACAGGGGGCGGCCTATGGCTACACCTTC. It specifies CASSTQGAAYGYTF.

V gene TRBV10-3 combines with J gene TRBJ1-2, with D possibly being TRBD1 (5 bases). Germline CDR1 is ENHRY and CDR2 is SYGVKD. The CDR3 has 15 amino acids. V dropped 10 bases and J dropped 7 bases, with 25 bases sitting between them. CDR3 bases: TGTGCCAGCAGGCGCGGGACTAGCGGGGGTGGTGGCTACACCTTC. Translation gives CASRRGTSGGGGYTF.

V and J are TRBV7-2 and TRBJ2-7, with 9 bases matching TRBD2. After removal of 5 bases from V and 0 bases from J, the junction contained 5 bases not matched to a gene. The CDR3 sequence is 15 residues long. Germline V gives CDR1 SGHTA, CDR2 FQGNSA. In DNA, the CDR3 is TGTGCCAGCAGCCCCGGCGGGGGGGGCTCCTACGAGCAGTACTTC. As protein: CASSPGGGGSYEQYF.

This clonotype was detected many times. The chain is built from TRBV9 and TRBJ2-7; the match to TRBD1 covers 8 bases. With V trimmed by 0 bases and J by 4 bases, 6 bases remained unmatched. CDR1 and CDR2 (germline): SGDLS, YYNGEE. CDR3 length equals 15 residues. CDR3 protein: CASSVGTGGRYEQYF. In nucleotides, the CDR3 is TGTGCCAGCAGCGTAGGAACAGGGGGACGTTACGAGCAGTACTTC.

About this clonotype: Being one base from a much bigger clone, this may be a read error. This chain connects TRBV19 to TRBJ2-2; a possible D gene is TRBD2 (5 bases). CDR1 and CDR2 from the germline V gene are LNHDA and SQIVND (reference sequence). This CDR3 comprises 15 residues. This CDR3 is CASSIAGTGTGELVF. DNA for the CDR3: TGTGCCAGTAGTATAGCGGGAACGGGCACCGGGGAGCTGGTTTTT.

This clonotype was counted ten times or more. CDR3 amino acids: CASSGLGTGGKREGLEQYF. The CDR3 nucleotides are TGTGCCAGCAGTGGTCTTGGGACAGGGGGCAAGCGGGAGGGCCTCGAGCAGTACTTC. The V call is TRBV2, the J call TRBJ2-7; 12 bases are shared with TRBD1. This CDR3 is 19 amino acids long. The ends lost 4 bases at V and 6 bases at J; junction bases unmatched: 19. CDR1 and CDR2 from the germline V gene are SNHLY and FYNNEI.

In its sample, this clonotype was seen many times. The V gene is TRBV10-3, the J gene TRBJ1-4; 9 bases line up with TRBD1. Germline V CDR1 and CDR2: ENHRY, SYGVKD. The CDR3 runs 14 residues. J was trimmed by 8 bases and V by 8 bases; bases with no gene match: 9. The DNA for the CDR3 is TGTGCCATCGGGCCGGGACAGGGTTGGGAAAAACTGTTTTTT. Translation: CAIGPGQGWEKLFF.

In regard to this clonotype: Just one base apart from a much larger clone, this may be a read error. DNA of the CDR3: TGTGCCAGCAGCCCTCTAACTAGCGGGGGCTACGAGCAGTACTTC. It codes for CASSPLTSGGYEQYF. The genes are TRBV7-6 and TRBJ2-7; 11 bases are shared with TRBD2. The CDR3 loop spans 15 amino acids. The junction had 6 bases not matched to a gene; V was cut back by 5 bases and J by 3 bases. The germline CDR1 and CDR2 sequences are SGHVS and FNYEAQ.

V and J are TRBV15 and TRBJ1-5, with D possibly being TRBD1 (5 bases). V lost 11 bases to trimming and J lost 5 bases, with 19 bases between them. Germline assignment: CDR1 LNHNV and CDR2 YYDKDF (reference sequence). The CDR3 runs 14 residues. The CDR3 region has the DNA TGTGCCTGGTCCCGCGGGAGGGGTTATCAGCCCCAGCATTTT. Amino acids: CAWSRGRGYQPQHF.

The V and J genes are TRBV29-1 and TRBJ1-2, with D possibly being TRBD1 (5 bases). CDR3 size: 15 residues. Looked up from germline, CDR1 is SQVTM and CDR2 is ANQGSEA. Trimming shortened V by 6 bases and J by 4 bases, and 21 bases separated the two germline ends. The CDR3 sequence is CSVTGTSGTAYGYTF. The CDR3 nucleotides read TGCAGCGTAACCGGGACTAGCGGGACCGCCTATGGCTACACCTTC.

This clonotype was counted at least ten times. The chain uses TRBV5-1 and TRBJ1-2; 7 positions match TRBD1. Losses at the gene ends were 4 bases for V and 8 bases for J; bases not matched to a gene: 8. CDR1 and CDR2 from the germline V gene are SGHRS and YFSETQ. The CDR3 has 13 amino acids. The DNA of the CDR3 is TGCGCCAGCAGCCTATGGACAGGCGGCGGCTACACCTTC. This encodes CASSLWTGGGYTF.

A few counts support this clonotype. V is TRBV7-9 and J is TRBJ2-1; TRBD1 might be the D (6 bases). The ends were cut back, 5 bases at V and 7 bases at J, with 27 bases in the middle. Germline CDR1 and CDR2: SEHNR and FQNEAQ (reference sequence). CDR3 length: 18 residues. The CDR3 nucleotides are TGTGCCAGCAGCCCCGCTCGTGAACAGGGAAGAAGTCTGAATGAGCAGTTCTTC. It specifies CASSPAREQGRSLNEQFF. Full variable domain (rest looked up from reference TRBV7-9 and TRBJ2-1): DTGVSQNPRHKITKRGQNVTFRCDPISEHNRLYWYRQTLGQGPEFLTYFQNEAQLEKSRLLSDRFSAERPKGSFSTLEIQRTEQGDSAMYLCASSPAREQGRSLNEQFFGPGTRLTVL.

Notes on this clonotype: Being one base from a much bigger clone, this may be a read error. Here the CDR3 reads CASSVPTDTQCF. CDR3 DNA: TGTGCCAGCAGCGTACCTACAGATACGCAGTGTTTT. This chain uses TRBV7-2 with TRBJ2-3; D is unresolved. The CDR3 covers 12 residues. The germline CDR1 and CDR2 sequences are SGHTA and FQGNSA.

The chain links TRBV7-9 to TRBJ2-1; 12 nucleotides line up with TRBD2. This CDR3 contains 13 residues. CDR1 SEHNR and CDR2 FQNEAQ come from the germline V gene (reference sequence). V shed 8 bases, J shed 10 bases, and the junction held 6 bases outside the gene matches. CDR3 loop: CASAETSGREQFF. The CDR3 nucleotides read TGTGCCAGCGCTGAAACTAGCGGGAGGGAGCAGTTCTTC.

The V call is TRBV2, the J call TRBJ1-5; a possible D gene is TRBD1 (6 bases). This CDR3 region has 14 residues. V was trimmed by 2 bases and J by 6 bases, leaving 11 bases between them. Germline V gene data show CDR1 as SNHLY and CDR2 as FYNNEI. This CDR3 reads CASSETGNIQPQHF. CDR3 nucleotide sequence: TGTGCCAGCAGTGAAACAGGGAATATTCAGCCCCAGCATTTT. Based on the CDR3 plus reference TRBV2 and TRBJ1-5, the full variable domain is EPEVTQTPSHQVTQMGQEVILRCVPISNHLYFYWYRQILGQKVEFLVSFYNNEISEKSEIFDDQFSVERPDGSNFTLKIRSTKLEDSAMYFCASSETGNIQPQHFGDGTRLSIL.

CDR3 sequence reads: CASMTDGTNSPLHF. The CDR3 DNA sequence: TGTGCCAGCATGACAGACGGAACAAATTCACCCCTCCACTTT. The V gene is TRBV2, the J gene TRBJ1-6; tentatively, D is TRBD1 (5 bases). Trimming stripped 7 bases from V and 7 bases from J, with 14 bases between. Germline V gene data show CDR1 as SNHLY and CDR2 as FYNNEI. The CDR3 loop spans 14 amino acids.